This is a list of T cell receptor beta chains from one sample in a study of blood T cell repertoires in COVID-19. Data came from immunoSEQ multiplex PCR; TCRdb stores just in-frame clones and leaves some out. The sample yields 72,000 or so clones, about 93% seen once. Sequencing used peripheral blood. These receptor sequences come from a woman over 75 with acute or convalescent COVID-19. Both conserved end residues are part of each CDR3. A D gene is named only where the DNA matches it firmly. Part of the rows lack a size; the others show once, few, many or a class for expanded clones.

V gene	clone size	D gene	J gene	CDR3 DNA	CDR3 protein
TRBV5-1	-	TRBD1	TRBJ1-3	TGCGCCAGCAGCTTGCTAGGGACAGATGGAAACACCATATATTTT	CASSLLGTDGNTIYF
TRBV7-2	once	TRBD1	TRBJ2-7	TGTGCCAGCAGCTTATATGGGGCCGGGACAGGGAGTGAGCAGTACTTC	CASSLYGAGTGSEQYF
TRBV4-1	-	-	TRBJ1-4	TGCGCCAGCAGCCAAGAGCCGCCGGAGCAAGCAACTAATGAAAAACTGTTTTTT	CASSQEPPEQATNEKLFF
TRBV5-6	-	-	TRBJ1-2	TGTGCCAGCGCCGGGTGGGGGCAGAGTGGCTACACCTTC	CASAGWGQSGYTF
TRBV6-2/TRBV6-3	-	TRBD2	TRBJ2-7	TGTGCCAGCAGTTACCCAACTAGCGGAAGATACGAGCAGTACTTC	CASSYPTSGRYEQYF
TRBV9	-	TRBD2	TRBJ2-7	TGTGCCAGCAGCCCCCGCGGGGCTAGCGGGACCTACGAGCAGTACTTC	CASSPRGASGTYEQYF
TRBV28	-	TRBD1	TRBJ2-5	TGTGCCAGCAGTTCCCCCGGGACAGGAGAGACCCAGTACTTC	CASSSPGTGETQYF
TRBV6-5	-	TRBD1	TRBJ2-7	TGTGCCAGCAGCCCGGACAGGGGATCCTACGAGCAGTACTTC	CASSPDRGSYEQYF
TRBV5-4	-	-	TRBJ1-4	TGTGCCAGCAGCTCAGCAACTAATGAAAAACTGTTTTTT	CASSSATNEKLFF
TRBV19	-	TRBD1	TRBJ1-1	TGTGCCAGCCGGACAGGGGGCGCTATGAACACTGAAGCTTTCTTT	CASRTGGAMNTEAFF
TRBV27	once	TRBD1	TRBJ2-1	TGTGCCAGCAGTTTATACACGACGACAGGGGCGGGCAATGAGCAGTTCTTC	CASSLYTTTGAGNEQFF
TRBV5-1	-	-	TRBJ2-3	TGCGCCAGCAAGCGTGACGCAGATACGCAGTATTTT	CASKRDADTQYF
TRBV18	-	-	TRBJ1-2	TGTGCCAGCTCACCGGAGACTAACTATGGCTACACCTTC	CASSPETNYGYTF
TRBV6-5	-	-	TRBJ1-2	TGTGCCAGCGGGTACAGTTACAATGGCTACACCTTC	CASGYSYNGYTF
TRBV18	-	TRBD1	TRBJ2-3	TGTGCCAGCTCACATCAGGGGGCCACTAGCACAGATACGCAGTATTTT	CASSHQGATSTDTQYF
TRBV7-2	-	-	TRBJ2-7	TGTGCCAGCAGCGTACTAGTACGAGGGGAGCAGTACTTC	CASSVLVRGEQYF
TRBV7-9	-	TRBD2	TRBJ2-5	TGTGCCAGCAGCTACGTAGCGGGAGTAGGAGAGACCCAGTACTTC	CASSYVAGVGETQYF
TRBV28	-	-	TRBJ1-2	TGTGCCAGCAGTAAGGTGGAGGAGGGGTATGGCTACACCTTC	CASSKVEEGYGYTF
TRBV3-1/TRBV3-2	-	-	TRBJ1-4	TGTGCCAGCAGCCTTGAGACAGTAACTAATGAAAAACTGTTTTTT	CASSLETVTNEKLFF
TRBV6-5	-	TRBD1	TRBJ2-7	TGTGCCAGCAGCACGACAGGGGGATCCTACGAGCAGTACTTC	CASSTTGGSYEQYF
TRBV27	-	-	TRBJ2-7	TGTGCCAGCAGTTTAGAATTTGCGGGCTCCTACGAGCAGTACTTC	CASSLEFAGSYEQYF
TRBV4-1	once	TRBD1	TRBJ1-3	TGCGCCAGCAGCCAAGATCGGACAGGGGGAAACACCATATATTTT	CASSQDRTGGNTIYF
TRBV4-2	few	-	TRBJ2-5	TGTGCCAGCAGCCCCGGGACAACCGGACAAGAGACCCAGTACTTC	CASSPGTTGQETQYF
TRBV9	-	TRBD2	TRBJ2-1	TGTGCCAGCAGCGAAGTAGCGGGAGGATTCAATGAGCAGTTCTTC	CASSEVAGGFNEQFF
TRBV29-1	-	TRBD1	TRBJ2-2	TGCAGCGTTCTTCCCGGGACAGGGGGCTCCAACACCGGGGAGCTGTTTTTT	CSVLPGTGGSNTGELFF
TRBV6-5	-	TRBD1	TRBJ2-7	TGTGCCAGCAGCACTCAGGGGGCGAAGCCCTACGAGCAGTACTTC	CASSTQGAKPYEQYF
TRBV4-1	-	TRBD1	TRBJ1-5	TGCGCCAGCAGCCAGCAGACAGGGGGTCAGCCCCAGCATTTT	CASSQQTGGQPQHF
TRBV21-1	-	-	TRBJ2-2	TGTGCCAGCAGCAAAGGCCCGGGGGTGGGGGAGCTGTTTTTT	CASSKGPGVGELFF
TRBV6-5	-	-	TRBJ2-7	TGTGCCAGCAGTTACTTCAGGGGTCAGACCTACGAGCAGTACTTC	CASSYFRGQTYEQYF
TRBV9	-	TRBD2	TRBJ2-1	TGTGCCAGCAGCGCCTGGGGACTAGCGGAAAATGAGCAGTTCTTC	CASSAWGLAENEQFF
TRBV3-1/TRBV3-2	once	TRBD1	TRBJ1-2	TGTGCCAGCAGCCAATTAGGGACAGGGGGCCGCGGCTACACCTTC	CASSQLGTGGRGYTF
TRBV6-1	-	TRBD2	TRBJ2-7	TGTGCCAGCAGTGAAGGGTGGACTAGCGGGAGGGGTGAGCAGTACTTC	CASSEGWTSGRGEQYF
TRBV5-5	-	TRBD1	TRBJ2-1	TGTGCCAGCAGCCCGGGACAGCTTACTATACTCGTTGAGCAGTTCTTC	CASSPGQLTILVEQFF
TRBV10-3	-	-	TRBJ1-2	TGTGCCATCAGTGAGTCGGGCAGGACTAACTATGGCTACACCTTC	CAISESGRTNYGYTF
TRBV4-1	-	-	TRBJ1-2	TGCGCCAGCAGCCAAGGGACAGTGACTAACTATGGCTACACCTTC	CASSQGTVTNYGYTF
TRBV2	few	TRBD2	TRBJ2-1	TGTGCCTGTACTAGCGAGCTGGACAATGAGCAGTTCTTC	CACTSELDNEQFF
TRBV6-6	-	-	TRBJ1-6	TGTGCCAGCAGTTCCCGTGGGAGCTCCTATAATTCACCCCTCCACTTT	CASSSRGSSYNSPLHF
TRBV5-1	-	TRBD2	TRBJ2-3	TGCGCCAGCAGCTTGGTCCGGGGGGGAACAGATACGCAGTATTTT	CASSLVRGGTDTQYF
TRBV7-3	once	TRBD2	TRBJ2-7	TGTGCCAGCAGCTCCCTTTCCGGAGGCGGGAGTTTTTCGTACGAGCAGTACTTC	CASSSLSGGGSFSYEQYF
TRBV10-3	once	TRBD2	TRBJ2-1	TGTGCCATCAGTGAGCAAGCACCAGGGACTAGGATTGACAATGAGCAGTTCTTC	CAISEQAPGTRIDNEQFF
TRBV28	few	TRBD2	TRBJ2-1	TGTGCCAGCAGAATGGGAGGGCCGGTATGGAACAATGAGCAGTTCTTC	CASRMGGPVWNNEQFF